This is a list of T cell receptor beta chains from one sample in a study of tumor T cells in aggressive B-cell lymphoma. Generated by immunoSEQ multiplex PCR, the TCRdb table keeps only in-frame clones and is missing some. The repertoire holds around 2,600 clones, with approximately 90% as singletons. The sequenced sample was tumor tissue. These receptors all come from an adult with diffuse large B cell lymphoma. The CDR3 runs from the conserved cysteine through the conserved F or W. The D gene is left open where the match is weak. Rows give clone size only sometimes, using once, few, many, or a class for an expanded clone.

TRBJ2-3 TRBV5-1 - - CASSPGTSTDTQYF TGCGCCAGCAGCCCCGGGACAAGCACAGATACGCAGTATTTT
TRBJ1-1 TRBV6-1 - - CASSEGGREAFF TGTGCCAGCAGTGAGGGGGGTCGTGAAGCTTTCTTT
TRBJ1-1 TRBV25-1 TRBD1 - CAAPRDRAQKNTEAFF TGTGCCGCCCCCCGGGACAGGGCGCAGAAGAACACTGAAGCTTTCTTT
TRBJ1-4 TRBV5-1 - - CASSPQQGSNEKLFF TGCGCCAGCAGCCCTCAACAGGGTTCTAATGAAAAACTGTTTTTT
TRBJ2-5 TRBV28 - - CASTLFSGQETQYF TGTGCCAGCACCCTATTTAGCGGCCAAGAGACCCAGTACTTC
TRBJ2-5 TRBV19 - - CASSEGLGAKTQYF TGTGCCAGTAGTGAAGGTCTGGGAGCGAAGACCCAGTACTTC
TRBJ1-6 TRBV5-5 TRBD1 once CASSSTQGAKNSPLHF TGTGCCAGCAGCTCAACCCAGGGGGCAAAAAATTCACCCCTCCACTTT
TRBJ1-4 TRBV11-2 - - CASGRQFATNEKLFF TGTGCCAGCGGCCGACAGTTCGCAACTAATGAAAAACTGTTTTTT
TRBJ1-1 TRBV7-8 - - CASSFEGGETEAFF TGTGCCAGCAGCTTCGAAGGGGGGGAAACTGAAGCTTTCTTT
TRBJ2-1 TRBV12-5 TRBD2 - CASGLVLAGYNEQFF TGTGCTAGTGGTTTGGTACTAGCGGGGTACAATGAGCAGTTCTTC
TRBJ2-1 TRBV19 - - CASSPGSWGDEQFF TGTGCCAGTAGCCCGGGTTCTTGGGGCGATGAGCAGTTCTTC
TRBJ1-1 TRBV30 - - CAWSRGTEAFF TGTGCCTGGAGTAGGGGCACTGAAGCTTTCTTT
TRBJ2-3 TRBV28 - - CASSSTDTQYF TGTGCCAGCAGCTCGACAGATACGCAGTATTTT
TRBJ2-3 TRBV10-3 TRBD2 - CAISGASGAPDTQYF TGTGCCATCAGTGGAGCTAGCGGAGCCCCAGATACGCAGTATTTT
TRBJ2-1 TRBV10-2 - - CASSGRERVVNEQFF TGCGCCAGCAGTGGCCGAGAACGGGTAGTAAATGAGCAGTTCTTC
TRBJ1-5 TRBV15 - - CATSSGGGSNQPQHF TGTGCCACCAGCAGTGGCGGGGGAAGCAATCAGCCCCAGCATTTT
TRBJ2-2 TRBV30 - - CAWSGRGPGNTGELFF TGTGCCTGGAGTGGGAGAGGGCCAGGGAACACCGGGGAGCTGTTTTTT
TRBJ2-3 TRBV5-4 TRBD2 - CASSLGGGMGWPDTQYF TGTGCCAGCAGCTTGGGGGGAGGGATGGGGTGGCCAGATACGCAGTATTTT
TRBJ2-2 TRBV4-1 TRBD1 - CASSQRFGTANTGELFF TGCGCCAGCAGCCAAAGATTCGGGACAGCGAACACTGGGGAGCTGTTTTTT
TRBJ1-6 TRBV7-8 TRBD1 - CASSLAGQGHSPLHF TGTGCCAGCAGCTTGGCGGGACAGGGTCATTCACCCCTCCACTTT
TRBJ1-2 TRBV29-1 TRBD1 - CSVGGDSRPLGYTF TGCAGCGTTGGGGGGGACAGCCGCCCTCTAGGCTACACCTTC
TRBJ2-7 TRBV12-5 - - CASGPNFYEQYF TGTGCTAGTGGGCCGAACTTCTACGAGCAGTACTTC
TRBJ1-1 TRBV6-1 TRBD1 - CASSQPTGRAEAFF TGTGCCAGCAGTCAGCCGACAGGGCGGGCTGAAGCTTTCTTT
TRBJ2-1 TRBV19 - - CASSTAPTLYNEQFF TGTGCCAGTAGTACCGCTCCCACACTATACAATGAGCAGTTCTTC
TRBJ1-1 TRBV5-1 - - CASRGGRLMNTEAFF TGCGCCAGCAGGGGGGGACGGTTAATGAACACTGAAGCTTTCTTT
TRBJ2-5 TRBV4-2 - - CASSQDEGLQETQYF TGTGCCAGCAGCCAAGATGAGGGCCTCCAAGAGACCCAATACTTC
TRBJ2-1 TRBV5-1 - - CASSFTETISYNEQFF TGCGCCAGCAGCTTTACCGAGACAATCTCCTACAATGAGCAGTTCTTC
TRBJ2-4 TRBV6-5 TRBD2 - CASSFPLAGGGNIQYF TGTGCCAGCAGTTTCCCCCTAGCGGGAGGCGGGAACATTCAGTACTTC
TRBJ2-7 TRBV10-3 - - CAISDRGIYYEQYF TGTGCCATCAGTGATAGGGGGATATACTACGAGCAGTACTTC
TRBJ2-3 TRBV5-4 - few CASSLEKLVRADTQYF TGTGCCAGCAGCTTGGAAAAACTAGTAAGGGCAGATACGCAGTATTTT
TRBJ2-1 TRBV5-1 TRBD2 few CASSLWSLAGNNEQFF TGCGCCAGCAGCTTATGGTCCCTAGCGGGGAACAATGAGCAGTTCTTC
TRBJ1-3 TRBV2 - - CASRADSGNTIYF TGTGCCAGCAGGGCCGACTCTGGAAACACCATATATTTT
TRBJ1-1 TRBV7-8 - - CASSLASEGAFF TGTGCCAGCAGCTTAGCAAGCGAAGGAGCTTTCTTT
TRBJ1-2 TRBV7-9 - - CASSLGQIYGYTF TGTGCCAGCAGCTTAGGCCAGATCTATGGCTACACCTTC
TRBJ2-1 TRBV2 TRBD1 - CASRNRGAVEQFF TGTGCCAGCAGGAACAGGGGGGCGGTTGAGCAGTTCTTC
TRBJ2-5 TRBV28 TRBD2 - CASSLYSGGETQYF TGTGCCAGCAGTTTGTACAGCGGGGGGGAGACCCAGTACTTC
TRBJ2-3 TRBV30 TRBD2 few CAWSSEEGLAGEDTQYF TGTGCCTGGAGCTCGGAAGAAGGACTAGCGGGAGAAGATACGCAGTATTTT
TRBJ1-1 TRBV7-3 - - CASRSGSGWDTEAFF TGTGCCAGCAGATCCGGCTCAGGGTGGGACACTGAAGCTTTCTTT
TRBJ2-5 TRBV29-1 - - CSVDYSETQYF TGCAGCGTTGACTATTCGGAGACCCAGTACTTC
TRBJ1-6 TRBV7-8 - - CASSLRQGDSPLHF TGTGCCAGCAGCTTACGGCAGGGCGATTCACCCCTCCACTTT
TRBJ1-4 TRBV19 TRBD1 - CASSFYTGDHEKLFF TGTGCCAGTAGTTTCTATACAGGGGATCATGAAAAACTGTTTTTT
TRBJ2-6 TRBV19 - - CASSIKEWANVLTF TGTGCCAGTAGTATCAAAGAGTGGGCCAACGTCCTGACTTTC
TRBJ1-1 TRBV6-1 - - CASRGTQNTEAFF TGTGCCAGTCGAGGGACTCAGAACACTGAAGCTTTCTTT
TRBJ1-1 TRBV18 - - CASSLFSGTEAFF TGTGCCAGCTCCTTGTTCTCGGGCACTGAAGCTTTCTTT